This T cell receptor (beta chain) came from a study of shared clonotypes between healthy human individuals. Whole-study findings and limits: Clonotype sharing among donors was expected to depend on sequencing depth.

This CDR3 has 11 residues. V was cut by 3 bases and J by 7 bases, with 4 bases left in between. Per the germline V gene, CDR1 is MDHEN and CDR2 is SYDVKM. Remarks on this clone: Its specificity is unknown. Within the sample, other DNA sequences also encode this same CDR3.

The deep-level immunoSEQ assay was used. Here immunoSEQ multiplex PCR was the method, and the copy in TCRdb shows in-frame clones only, minus some. The sample records just over 2,000,000 clones, approximately 94% being singletons. CD8 cells regarded as naive lacked CD45RO, were positively chosen for CCR7, and omitted terminally differentiated effector memory CD45RA+ cells. The sample comprised naive CD8+ T cells sorted from blood. V usage is TRBV28 and J usage is TRBJ2-1; D remains ambiguous. This sequence originates from a man younger than 35 in good health. CDR3 coding DNA: TGTGCCAGCAGTTTCGTGAATGAGCAGTTCTTC. Translated, it gives CASSFVNEQFF.